The 25 T cell receptor beta chains listed next were all sequenced from one sample in a study of blood T cell repertoires in COVID-19. This table comes from immunoSEQ multiplex PCR, and its TCRdb copy is limited to in-frame clones, with some not included. The sample lists fewer than 90,000 clones; roughly 86% were seen once. What was sequenced was peripheral blood. These receptors all stem from a man aged 70-80 years with acute or convalescent COVID-19.

The rearrangement uses TRBV5-1 and TRBJ1-1; perhaps TRBD1 as D (5 bases). Germline values: CDR1 SGHRS, CDR2 YFSETQ. The CDR3 has 14 amino acids. The V end was cut by 4 bases, the J end by 2 bases, with 12 bases between. DNA for the CDR3: TGCGCCAGCAGCCCACAGGCAGAAAACACTGAAGCTTTCTTT. Translation gives CASSPQAENTEAFF.

The rearrangement links TRBV5-1 to TRBJ2-1; 8 bases match TRBD2. V trimming: 4 bases; J trimming: 0 bases; junction bases outside the gene matches: 3. The CDR3 has 15 amino acids. CDR1 is SGHRS, CDR2 YFSETQ, per germline. The CDR3 loop is CASSTAGASYNEQFF. CDR3 coding DNA: TGCGCCAGCAGCACAGCGGGGGCCTCCTACAATGAGCAGTTCTTC.

This chain uses TRBV27 with TRBJ1-1, with D perhaps matching TRBD1 (6 bases). Germline-derived CDR1 and CDR2 are MNHEY and SMNVEV (reference sequence). This CDR3 is 15 amino acids long. V dropped 5 bases and J dropped 5 bases, with 18 bases sitting between them. The CDR3 nucleotides read TGTGCCAGCAGTCACTATAGGGGGGGGAGTACTGAAGCTTTCTTT. It is translated as CASSHYRGGSTEAFF.

V is TRBV5-6 and J is TRBJ2-7; the match to TRBD2 covers 14 bases. Germline assignment: CDR1 SGHDT and CDR2 YYEEEE. The CDR3 has 16 amino acids. Trimming at V came to 1 base and at J to 4 bases, leaving 4 bases not matched to a gene. This CDR3 is CASSLFGTSGSYEQYF. The CDR3 region has the DNA TGTGCCAGCAGCTTGTTTGGGACTAGCGGGAGTTACGAGCAGTACTTC.

The chain combines TRBV12-3 or TRBV12-4 with TRBJ1-2, with D uncertain. The V and J ends lost 7 bases and 0 bases respectively, with 9 bases between them. CDR3 length: 13 amino acids. CDR3 nucleotides: TGTGCCAGCACCCCCCTACCTAACTATGGCTACACCTTC. Amino acids: CASTPLPNYGYTF.

The chain has TRBV28 and TRBJ1-2; D is ambiguous. Per the germline V gene, CDR1 is MDHEN and CDR2 is SYDVKM. The CDR3 is 13 amino acids. V was cut by 5 bases and J by 4 bases, with 11 bases left in between. Here the CDR3 reads CASSPSGSYGYTF. In nucleotides, the CDR3 is TGTGCCAGCAGTCCTTCGGGAAGCTATGGCTACACCTTC.

V gene TRBV28 combines with J gene TRBJ1-1, with 7 bases identical to TRBD1. Germline loops: CDR1 MDHEN, CDR2 SYDVKM. V dropped 7 bases and J dropped 0; count of bases not matched to a gene: 8. This CDR3 comprises 15 residues. The CDR3 here is CASNSGGQMNTEAFF. The CDR3 region has the DNA TGTGCCAGCAATAGTGGGGGACAGATGAACACTGAAGCTTTCTTT.

This chain links TRBV4-3 with TRBJ1-2; D is unclear. Germline V CDR1 and CDR2: LGHNA, YSLEER. The CDR3 runs to 14 residues. Trimming stripped 1 base from V and 8 bases from J, with 14 bases between. CDR3 nucleotide sequence: TGCGCCAGCAGCCAAGTGTTGGGTGGGCGCGGCTACACCTTC. Translation gives CASSQVLGGRGYTF.

The rearrangement joins TRBV3-1 (or the pseudogene TRBV3-2) to TRBJ2-2, with 7 bases matching TRBD1. CDR1 is LGHDT, CDR2 YNNKEL, per germline (reference sequence). This CDR3 has 13 residues. The ends lost 4 bases at V and 7 bases at J; junction bases unmatched: 3. The CDR3 loop reads CASSLRGYGELFF. The DNA of the CDR3 is TGTGCCAGCAGCCTCAGGGGGTACGGGGAGCTGTTTTTT.

This chain joins TRBV7-2 and TRBJ2-3, with 12 bases lining up with TRBD2. CDR3 length: 18 amino acids. Germline V gene sequence: CDR1 SGHTA, CDR2 FQGNSA. V was pared by 2 bases and J by 2 bases, with 8 bases of the junction left unmatched. CDR3 sequence: CASSLRNLAGGLTDTQYF. The CDR3 DNA follows: TGTGCCAGCAGCTTAAGGAACCTAGCGGGGGGGCTCACAGATACGCAGTATTTT. The full variable domain, completed using reference TRBV7-2 and TRBJ2-3, is GAGVSQSPSNKVTEKGKDVELRCDPISGHTALYWYRQSLGQGLEFLIYFQGNSAPDKSGLPSDRFSAERTGGSVSTLTIQRTQQEDSAVYLCASSLRNLAGGLTDTQYFGPGTRLTVL.

V is TRBV28 and J is TRBJ2-2; D is unresolved. The V gene's germline CDR1 is MDHEN and CDR2 SYDVKM. V was pared by 4 bases and J by 7 bases, with 16 bases between. The CDR3 contains 15 residues. This chain's CDR3 is CASSSILTKNGELFF. In DNA form, the CDR3 reads TGTGCCAGCAGTTCCATATTAACAAAGAACGGGGAGCTGTTTTTT.

The rearrangement links TRBV2 to TRBJ2-7, with 11 bases lining up with TRBD2. V lost 6 bases and J lost 7; bases outside the gene matches: 2. In germline, CDR1 is SNHLY, CDR2 FYNNEI. The CDR3 length is 12 residues. The CDR3 loop is CASRLAGVEQYF. DNA for the CDR3: TGTGCCAGCAGACTAGCGGGAGTTGAGCAGTACTTC. Based on the CDR3 plus reference TRBV2 and TRBJ2-7, the full variable domain is EPEVTQTPSHQVTQMGQEVILRCVPISNHLYFYWYRQILGQKVEFLVSFYNNEISEKSEIFDDQFSVERPDGSNFTLKIRSTKLEDSAMYFCASRLAGVEQYFGPGTRLTVT.

This chain connects TRBV7-2 to TRBJ2-7, with 12 nucleotides matching TRBD2. Germline CDR1 SGHTA, CDR2 FQGNSA. After removal of 7 bases from V and 7 bases from J, the junction contained 8 bases not matched to a gene. The CDR3 has 14 amino acids. The DNA for the CDR3 is TGTGCCAGCAACCCTAGCGGGGGGGCGGGAGAGCAGTACTTC. It yields the protein CASNPSGGAGEQYF.

This clone was observed a handful of times. V usage is TRBV9 and J usage is TRBJ2-7, with D maybe TRBD2 (6 bases). Germline V gene data show CDR1 as SGDLS and CDR2 as YYNGEE. The CDR3 loop spans 13 amino acids. Trimming cost V 3 bases and J 7 bases, with 14 bases left between them. The CDR3 coding sequence is TGTGCCAGCAGCGCCGAGCAAGGGACTGAGCAGTACTTC. This translates into CASSAEQGTEQYF.

V usage is TRBV27 and J usage is TRBJ2-6, with 8 bases matching TRBD1. CDR1 is MNHEY, CDR2 SMNVEV, per germline (reference sequence). V was clipped by 3 bases and J by 4 bases; unmatched bases: 14. There are 19 residues in the CDR3. CDR3 nucleotides: TGTGCCAGCAGTTTCACCGGGACAGGTTACCGGCCCGGGGCCAACGTCCTGACTTTC. Its protein product is CASSFTGTGYRPGANVLTF. Combining the CDR3 with reference TRBV27 and TRBJ2-6 gives the whole variable domain EAQVTQNPRYLITVTGKKLTVTCSQNMNHEYMSWYRQDPGLGLRQIYYSMNVEVTDKGDVPEGYKVSRKEKRNFPLILESPSPNQTSLYFCASSFTGTGYRPGANVLTFGAGSRLTVL.

The rearrangement joins TRBV19 to TRBJ1-2, with TRBD1 identical over 7 bases. There are 15 residues in the CDR3. V lost 5 bases, J lost 4 bases, and 10 bases stayed unmatched. CDR1 LNHDA and CDR2 SQIVND come from the germline V gene (reference sequence). The CDR3 loop is CASSPNRGSFYGYTF. The DNA for the CDR3 is TGTGCCAGTAGTCCTAACAGGGGTAGTTTCTATGGCTACACCTTC.

J is TRBJ2-7 and V is TRBV19; D call uncertain. CDR1 and CDR2 from the germline V gene are LNHDA and SQIVND (reference sequence). The CDR3 length is 14 residues. Deletions cut 5 bases from V and 3 bases from J, with 14 bases between. CDR3 loop: CASSRTVGDYEQYF. CDR3 bases: TGTGCCAGTAGTCGAACGGTCGGAGACTACGAGCAGTACTTC.

This chain joins TRBV5-1 and TRBJ2-7, with 7 bases fitting TRBD2. The length of the CDR3 is 18 residues. V dropped 2 bases and J dropped 0; count of bases not matched to a gene: 14. Germline V gene sequence: CDR1 SGHRS, CDR2 YFSETQ. The CDR3 nucleotides read TGCGCCAGCAGCTTAATACCGGGAGGTCTTTCAAGCTCCTACGAGCAGTACTTC. Protein product: CASSLIPGGLSSSYEQYF.

The chain joins TRBV18 to TRBJ1-3; D is unclear. CDR1 is KGHSH and CDR2 is LQKENI in the germline V gene. This CDR3 region has 16 residues. V lost 1 base to trimming and J lost 2 bases, with 12 bases between them. The CDR3 region has the DNA TGTGCCAGCTCACCACTAGCTGAGGCTACTGGAAACACCATATATTTT. Its translation is CASSPLAEATGNTIYF.

This chain joins TRBV2 and TRBJ1-1, with 8 bases fitting TRBD1. The germline V gene has CDR1 SNHLY and CDR2 FYNNEI. This CDR3 spans 15 amino acids. J was trimmed by 1 base and V by 6 bases; bases with no gene match: 7. The CDR3 bases are TGTGCCAGCAGGGAGATGGGACAGGCGAACACTGAAGCTTTCTTT. Translation gives CASREMGQANTEAFF.

The chain is built from TRBV12-3 or TRBV12-4 and TRBJ1-3; 7 nucleotides align to TRBD1. The CDR3 length is 13 residues. Trimming at V came to 10 bases and at J to 3 bases, leaving 6 bases not matched to a gene. The CDR3 loop reads CATTGTLGNTIYF. The CDR3 DNA reads TGTGCCACGACAGGGACTCTTGGAAACACCATATATTTT.

The chain carries TRBV9 and TRBJ1-4, with D hard to call. This CDR3 spans 13 amino acids. Germline values: CDR1 SGDLS, CDR2 YYNGEE. Trimming left V 3 bases short and J 7 bases short, with 10 bases between. For the CDR3, the DNA is TGTGCCAGCAGCGCGCGGGATCCTGAAAAACTGTTTTTT. Its protein is CASSARDPEKLFF.

Only one count was recorded for this clone. The rearrangement uses TRBV28 and TRBJ2-4; D ambiguous. The CDR3 covers 15 residues. Trimming removed 2 bases from V and 0 bases from J, with 8 bases in between. Germline CDR1 and CDR2: MDHEN and SYDVKM. In nucleotides, the CDR3 is TGTGCCAGCAGTTTACCCGGAGTAGCCAAAAACATTCAGTACTTC. Translated: CASSLPGVAKNIQYF.

The chain combines TRBV5-5 with TRBJ2-7; 11 nucleotides match TRBD2. Germline values: CDR1 SGHKS, CDR2 YYEKEE (reference sequence). V shed 2 bases, J shed 5 bases, and the junction held 9 bases outside the gene matches. The CDR3 is 16 residues long. The CDR3 loop reads CASSFLAGGWGDEQYF. The CDR3 DNA is TGTGCCAGCAGCTTCCTAGCGGGAGGTTGGGGCGACGAGCAGTACTTC. Looking up the rest from reference TRBV5-5 and TRBJ2-7 gives the full variable domain: DAGVTQSPTHLIKTRGQQVTLRCSPISGHKSVSWYQQVLGQGPQFIFQYYEKEERGRGNFPDRFSARQFPNYSSELNVNALLLGDSALYLCASSFLAGGWGDEQYFGPGTRLTVT.

The V and J genes are TRBV11-2 and TRBJ2-4; 7 bases map to TRBD1. V shed 5 bases and J 5 bases; nucleotides not matched to a gene: 3. Germline CDR1 SGHAT, CDR2 FQNNGV. The CDR3 is 13 amino acids. This CDR3 is CASSPGGQNIQYF. CDR3 in DNA: TGTGCCAGCAGCCCAGGGGGACAAAACATTCAGTACTTC.